This TCR beta chain was identified in a study of yellow fever vaccine responses in identical twins. TCRdb fed the RT-PCR reads into MiXCR, producing one record per CDR3 protein. The sample includes 30,000 to 35,000 distinct CDR3 sequences, more than 50% of them seen just once. This clonotype was seen only a few times. Trimming pared 1 base from V and 3 bases from J, leaving 15 bases between. There are 16 residues in the CDR3. The V gene's germline CDR1 is LNHNV and CDR2 YYDKDF (reference sequence). The clonotype comes from a young woman who received the yellow fever vaccine. This sequence joins TRBV15 and TRBJ1-1, with D perhaps matching TRBD1 (5 bases). This specimen consisted of T cells from blood (PBMCs), unsorted or a sorted subset (not recorded which), obtained before or after yellow fever vaccination (not recorded which). CDR3 sequence: CATSRGGTGVYTEAFF. In DNA, the CDR3 is TGTGCCACCAGCAGAGGCGGGACGGGTGTATACACTGAAGCTTTCTTT. Full variable domain (missing parts from reference TRBV15 and TRBJ1-1): DAMVIQNPRYQVTQFGKPVTLSCSQTLNHNVMYWYQQKSSQAPKLLFHYYDKDFNNEADTPDNFQSRRPNTSFCFLDIRSPGLGDTAMYLCATSRGGTGVYTEAFFGQGTRLTVV.